Following are 20 T cell receptor beta chains from one sample sequenced in a study of CD8 T cells in Susac syndrome. Random hexamers were used to reverse transcribe the RNA input (about 0.5 to 1 ug). MiXCR was run by TCRdb on the immunoSEQ multiplex PCR reads, yielding one entry per CDR3 protein. The sample shows roughly 150,000 distinct CDR3 sequences, 92% of them seen only once. The sample consisted of CD4+ T cells from PBMCs. These receptors all stem from a human donor in good health.

This rearrangement joins TRBV2 to TRBJ1-1; D gene uncertain. CDR1 and CDR2 from the germline V gene are SNHLY and FYNNEI. This CDR3 comprises 14 residues. V was cut by 8 bases and J by 11 bases, with 24 bases left in between. The CDR3 loop reads CASSPQRTAVGAFF. CDR3 coding DNA: TGTGCCAGCTCCCCACAGAGGACCGCGGTCGGGGCTTTCTTT.

This chain joins TRBV7-2 and TRBJ2-3, with TRBD2 identical over 10 bases. V lost 2 bases, J lost 2 bases, and 7 bases stayed unmatched. Looked up from germline, CDR1 is SGHTA and CDR2 is FQGNSA. This CDR3 comprises 17 residues. CDR3 region: CASSLRLAGASTDTQYF. CDR3 DNA sequence: TGTGCCAGCAGCTTAAGGCTAGCGGGGGCCTCCACAGATACGCAGTATTTT.

This chain joins TRBV13 and TRBJ2-3; 7 nucleotides agree with TRBD2. CDR1 and CDR2 (germline): PRHDT, FYEKMQ (reference sequence). V dropped 7 bases and J dropped 0; count of bases not matched to a gene: 13. The CDR3 covers 17 residues. In DNA form, the CDR3 reads TGTGCCAGCAACAAGCCGTGGAGCGGGACTAGCACAGATACGCAGTATTTT. Translation gives CASNKPWSGTSTDTQYF. The entire variable domain, with the rest obtained from reference TRBV13 and TRBJ2-3, is as follows: AAGVIQSPRHLIKEKRETATLKCYPIPRHDTVYWYQQGPGQDPQFLISFYEKMQSDKGSIPDRFSAQQFSDYHSELNMSSLELGDSALYFCASNKPWSGTSTDTQYFGPGTRLTVL.

The J gene is TRBJ2-3, the V gene TRBV27; possible D gene TRBD1, 5 bases. Trimming removed 5 bases at V and 7 bases at J, with 7 bases between. Germline CDR1 and CDR2: MNHEY and SMNVEV (reference sequence). This CDR3 contains 11 residues. CDR3 loop: CASSNRYTQYF. CDR3 nucleotide sequence: TGTGCCAGCAGTAACAGGTATACGCAGTATTTT.

V gene TRBV29-1 combines with J gene TRBJ2-5; TRBD2 agrees at 11 bases. V gave up 6 bases and J gave up 3 bases; unmatched junction bases: 6. The germline gives CDR1 SQVTM, CDR2 ANQGSEA. The CDR3 consists of 14 residues. CDR3 DNA: TGCAGCGTGGCAAGACTAGCGGGAAAAGAGACCCAGTACTTC. It is translated as CSVARLAGKETQYF.

The chain carries TRBV5-5 and TRBJ2-7; no clear D gene. CDR3 size: 13 residues. V lost 0 bases and J 3 bases, leaving 7 bases between the germline ends. The germline V gene has CDR1 SGHKS and CDR2 YYEKEE (reference sequence). The chain's CDR3 is CASSLAPSYEQYF. The CDR3 region has the DNA TGTGCCAGCAGCTTGGCTCCCAGCTACGAGCAGTACTTC. Using reference TRBV5-5 and TRBJ2-7 for the parts outside the CDR3, the full variable domain is DAGVTQSPTHLIKTRGQQVTLRCSPISGHKSVSWYQQVLGQGPQFIFQYYEKEERGRGNFPDRFSARQFPNYSSELNVNALLLGDSALYLCASSLAPSYEQYFGPGTRLTVT.

This sequence joins TRBV5-1 and TRBJ1-2; D is unclear. The length of the CDR3 is 14 residues. Looked up from germline, CDR1 is SGHRS and CDR2 is YFSETQ. V was trimmed by 0 bases and J by 2 bases, leaving 8 bases between them. The CDR3: CASSLESTNYGYTF. In DNA form, the CDR3 reads TGCGCCAGCAGCTTGGAGTCCACCAACTATGGCTACACCTTC.

This clonotype was counted only a few times. V gene TRBV4-3 combines with J gene TRBJ2-6; D call uncertain. This CDR3 comprises 16 residues. Germline V gene sequence: CDR1 LGHNA, CDR2 YSLEER. V was shortened by 1 base and J by 0 bases, with 7 bases between the two germline ends. CDR3 residues: CASSQAPVSGANVLTF. For the CDR3, the DNA is TGCGCCAGCAGCCAAGCGCCAGTCTCTGGGGCCAACGTCCTGACTTTC.

This chain uses TRBV29-1 with TRBJ1-1; D remains ambiguous. The CDR3 runs to 12 residues. The germline V gene has CDR1 SQVTM and CDR2 ANQGSEA. V was pared by 3 bases and J by 3 bases, with 8 bases between. DNA of the CDR3: TGCAGCGTTGACTCTTCGGACACTGAAGCTTTCTTT. Translating it yields CSVDSSDTEAFF.

With regard to this clonotype: The junction and the germline gene differ at one end; a read error may be behind it. The CDR3 here is CASSQGFTNAEAFF. The CDR3 DNA sequence: TGTGCCAGCAGCCAAGGTTTCACGAACGCTGAAGCTTTCTTT. The gene calls are TRBV3-1 and TRBJ1-1; D gene uncertain. The germline gives CDR1 LGHDT, CDR2 YNNKEL (reference sequence). The CDR3 runs to 14 residues.

This clonotype was seen a single time. This chain connects TRBV5-1 to TRBJ1-3, with D possibly TRBD1 on 6 matching bases. Trimming left V 2 bases short and J 0 bases short, with 9 bases between. CDR1 SGHRS and CDR2 YFSETQ come from the germline V gene. The CDR3 has 15 amino acids. CDR3 sequence (DNA): TGCGCCAGCAGCTTACAGGGAGGCTCTGGAAACACCATATATTTT. It specifies CASSLQGGSGNTIYF.

The genes are TRBV6-5 and TRBJ2-7; the match to TRBD1 covers 9 bases. Germline CDR1 MNHEY, CDR2 SVGAGI. CDR3 length: 15 residues. J lost 1 base, V lost 5 bases, and 6 bases had no gene match. The CDR3 DNA follows: TGTGCCAGCAGTATACGGACAGGGGCTTCCTACGAGCAGTACTTC. It yields the protein CASSIRTGASYEQYF.

The rearrangement joins TRBV6-6 to TRBJ2-7; TRBD1 matches at 7 bases. Germline loops: CDR1 MNHNY, CDR2 SVGAGI (reference sequence). J was trimmed by 4 bases and V by 0 bases; bases with no gene match: 9. The CDR3 has 16 amino acids. The CDR3 protein is CASSYSGNRGGYEQYF. The DNA of the CDR3 is TGTGCCAGCAGTTACTCGGGTAACAGGGGTGGTTACGAGCAGTACTTC.

The V call is TRBV7-2, the J call TRBJ1-6; 8 bases agree with TRBD1. The CDR3 length is 12 residues. V shed 5 bases and J 10 bases; nucleotides not matched to a gene: 1. Germline CDR1 SGHTA, CDR2 FQGNSA. The CDR3 region is CASSGDRSPLHF. DNA of the CDR3: TGTGCCAGCAGCGGGGACAGGTCACCCCTCCACTTT.

The V call is TRBV12-3 or TRBV12-4, the J call TRBJ2-3; D assignment may be TRBD1 or TRBD2 (5 bases each). There are 15 residues in the CDR3. Between the trimmed V and J ends, which lost 5 bases and 6 bases, there was a span of 18 bases. DNA of the CDR3: TGTGCCAGCAGTCAGGGACCAGCGTTTGGCGATACGCAGTATTTT. Protein sequence: CASSQGPAFGDTQYF.

This rearrangement joins TRBV5-1 to TRBJ1-1; D may be TRBD1 (6 bases). V was shortened by 4 bases and J by 0 bases, with 28 bases between the two germline ends. The CDR3 spans 20 residues. The germline V gene encodes CDR1 SGHRS and CDR2 YFSETQ. CDR3 DNA: TGCGCCAGCAGCAGGGATATATTCACCGGGACAACCTCCGTGAACACTGAAGCTTTCTTT. It specifies CASSRDIFTGTTSVNTEAFF.

The rearrangement uses TRBV12-3 or TRBV12-4 and TRBJ2-7; D might be TRBD2 (5 bases). V lost 3 bases and J 6 bases, leaving 9 bases between the germline ends. CDR3 length equals 12 residues. The CDR3 loop reads CASSLISGEQYF. The CDR3 DNA reads TGTGCCAGCAGTTTGATCAGCGGCGAGCAGTACTTC.

The chain combines TRBV7-2 with TRBJ2-3; TRBD2 matches at 13 bases. The CDR3 contains 16 residues. V dropped 5 bases and J dropped 4; count of bases not matched to a gene: 6. Per germline, CDR1 SGHTA and CDR2 FQGNSA. CDR3 in DNA: TGTGCCAGCAGCCAAGGGACTAGCGGGGCGGCAGATACGCAGTATTTT. This sequence encodes CASSQGTSGAADTQYF.

The rearrangement uses TRBV6-2 or TRBV6-3 and TRBJ1-5; 9 bases agree with TRBD1. The ends lost 2 bases at V and 1 base at J; junction bases unmatched: 6. Germline values: CDR1 MNHEY, CDR2 SVGEGT. The CDR3 is 17 residues long. CDR3 in amino acids: CASSYRTGEGSNQPQHF. The CDR3 DNA follows: TGTGCCAGCAGTTACCGGACAGGGGAGGGAAGCAATCAGCCCCAGCATTTT.

The rearrangement links TRBV7-9 to TRBJ1-4; D uncertain. In germline, CDR1 is SEHNR, CDR2 FQNEAQ (reference sequence). Trimming stripped 5 bases from V and 0 bases from J, with 10 bases between. The length of the CDR3 is 15 residues. The CDR3 spells CASSQPFATNEKLFF. As DNA, the CDR3 is TGTGCCAGCAGCCAACCCTTCGCAACTAATGAAAAACTGTTTTTT. Full variable domain (remainder filled in from reference TRBV7-9 and TRBJ1-4): DTGVSQNPRHKITKRGQNVTFRCDPISEHNRLYWYRQTLGQGPEFLTYFQNEAQLEKSRLLSDRFSAERPKGSFSTLEIQRTEQGDSAMYLCASSQPFATNEKLFFGSGTQLSVL.